The TCR beta chain under discussion was sequenced for a study of blood T cell repertoires in COVID-19. Whole-study context: Samples came from the United States, Italy and Spain, spanning acute and convalescent COVID-19. In each case, the material was cDNA or gDNA derived from T cells, B-cell-depleted T cells, or PBMCs.

The authors' processing: Cell counts per sample came from amplifying reference gene primers. Repertoires were generated with immunoSEQ multiplex PCR, while TCRdb's copy carries only in-frame clones and drops some. The D gene and trimming were derived from the DNA, and the V and J assignments and clone size from that table. The sample gives 200,000 to 300,000 clones, 81% of which show up once; approximately 8.7% is in the top ten. This receptor was taken from a woman older than 75 with acute or convalescent COVID-19. The sample comprised peripheral blood.

This chain's CDR3 is CASSPSDRGSYNEQFF. DNA for the CDR3: TGTGCCAGCAGCCCGTCGGACAGGGGATCCTACAATGAGCAGTTCTTC. This rearrangement joins TRBV7-8 to TRBJ2-1; 9 bases match TRBD1. This CDR3 region has 16 residues. V shed 5 bases, J shed 1 base, and the junction held 6 bases outside the gene matches. The germline CDR1 and CDR2 sequences are SGHVS and FQNEAQ.